The sequence of this TCR beta chain was determined in a study of molecular identifiers for immune sequencing clone quantification. Study as a whole: Replicate runs used RNA from approximately 20,000 or 98,000 naive CD8 cells, which was split five ways into aliquots, and four of those aliquots were then sequenced.

Regarding this clonotype: Its antigen is unidentified. A much more abundant neighbour one base away suggests this may be a read error.

Via MiXCR, TCRdb re-called the PCR reads, giving one row per CDR3 protein. The table lists around 480,000 distinct CDR3 sequences, about a fifth of them singletons. The CDR3 runs 16 residues. The germline gives CDR1 SEHNR, CDR2 FQNEAQ (reference sequence). Sorted naive CD8 T cells were those defined as CD8+CD4-CCR7+CD45RA+. Broader study findings: Identical TCR molecules can share a barcode, and this sharing could underestimate highly expanded clone sizes.

The origin of this receptor is a human donor in good health. Some libraries in this study had Jurkat cell RNA spiked in. J is TRBJ2-2 and V is TRBV7-9, with no clear D. Sequenced: naive CD8+ T cells from blood, with Jurkat cell RNA spiked in. The subset here: FACS-sorted CD8+CD4-CCR7+CD45RA+ naive T cells. CDR3 residues: CVSSPNPRANTGELFF. The DNA for the CDR3 is TGTGTCAGCAGCCCTAACCCTAGGGCGAACACCGGGGAGCTGTTTTTT.